Given below is one T cell receptor (beta chain) in context. Its antigen is still unknown. These data originate in a study of a mutant IDH1 vaccine in newly diagnosed glioma. Turning to the study itself: Patients came in for eight vaccinations, in weeks 1, 3, 5, 7, 11, 15, 19 and 23. Once 4-6 weeks had passed after radiotherapy alone, vaccination started, or it started with temozolomide cycles. Study findings and constraints: Pseudoprogression showed no apparent link to changes in top peripheral T cell clonotypes.

The protocol was immunoSEQ multiplex PCR, while the TCRdb copy is restricted to in-frame clones and leaves out a portion. The sample has about 36,000 clones, roughly 80% seen once; the top ten hold over 12%. This sample's time point: week 11, during vaccination. Topical imiquimod accompanied each vaccine dose, which consisted of 300 ug of mutant IDH1 20-mer peptide. Donors harbored newly found WHO grade 3 or 4 IDH1-mutant, ATRX-lost astrocytomas. The sample here was peripheral blood mononuclear cells (PBMCs), taken from a glioma patient whose treatment included an IDH1 peptide vaccine. The receptor comes from a woman aged 25 to 39 with glioma. Some clones in this sample may be carry-over from other donors' samples.

The CDR3, as DNA: TGTGCCAGTAGGGAAGACACATCATCCTACAATGAGCAGTTCTTC. It specifies CASREDTSSYNEQFF. J is TRBJ2-1 and V is TRBV19; D gene unclear. Germline lookup yields CDR1 LNHDA and CDR2 SQIVND (reference sequence). The CDR3 extends over 15 amino acids. The V end was cut by 6 bases, the J end by 1 base, with 13 bases between.